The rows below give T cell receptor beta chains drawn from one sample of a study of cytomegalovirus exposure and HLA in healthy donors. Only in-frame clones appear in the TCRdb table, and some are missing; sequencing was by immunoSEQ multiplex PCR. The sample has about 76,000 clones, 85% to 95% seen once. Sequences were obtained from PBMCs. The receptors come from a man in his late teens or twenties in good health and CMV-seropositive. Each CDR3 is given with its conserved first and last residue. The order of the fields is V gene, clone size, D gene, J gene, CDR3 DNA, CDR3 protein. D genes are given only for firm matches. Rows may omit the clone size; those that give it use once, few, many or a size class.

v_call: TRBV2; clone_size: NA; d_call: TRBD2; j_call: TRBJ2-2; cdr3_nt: TGTGCCAGCAGAAATAGCGGGACTAAGAACACCGGGGAGCTGTTTTTT; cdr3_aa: CASRNSGTKNTGELFF
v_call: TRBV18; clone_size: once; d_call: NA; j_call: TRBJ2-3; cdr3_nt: TGTGCCAGCTCACCTCCGGGACAACGCACAGATACGCAGTATTTT; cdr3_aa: CASSPPGQRTDTQYF
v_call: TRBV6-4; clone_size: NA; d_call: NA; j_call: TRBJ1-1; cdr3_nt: TGTGCCAGCAGCTCCGGTACTGAAGCTTTCTTT; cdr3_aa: CASSSGTEAFF
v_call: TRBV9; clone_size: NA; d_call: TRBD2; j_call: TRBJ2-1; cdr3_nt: TGTGCCAGCGCTACAGCGGGATCCTTCAATGAGCAGTTCTTC; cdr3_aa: CASATAGSFNEQFF
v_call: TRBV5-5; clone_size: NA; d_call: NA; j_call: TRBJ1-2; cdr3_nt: TGTGCCAGCAGGTCGGACAGCTTCTATGGCTACACCTTC; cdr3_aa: CASRSDSFYGYTF
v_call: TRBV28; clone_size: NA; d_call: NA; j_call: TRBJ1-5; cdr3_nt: TGTGCCAGCAGTTTTAGGAGGAATCAGCCCCAGCATTTT; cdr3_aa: CASSFRRNQPQHF
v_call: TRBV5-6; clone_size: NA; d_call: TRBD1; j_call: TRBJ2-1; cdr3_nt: TGTGCCAGCAGCTGGGGACAGGGGGAATACAATGAGCAGTTCTTC; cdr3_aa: CASSWGQGEYNEQFF
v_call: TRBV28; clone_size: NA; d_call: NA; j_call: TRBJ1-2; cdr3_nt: TGTGCCAGCAGTTTAGAACGGTATGGCTACACCTTC; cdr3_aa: CASSLERYGYTF
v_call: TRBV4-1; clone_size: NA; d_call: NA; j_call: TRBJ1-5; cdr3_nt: TGCGCCAGCAGCCAAGAGGCCACTAGCAATCAGCCCCAGCATTTT; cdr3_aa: CASSQEATSNQPQHF
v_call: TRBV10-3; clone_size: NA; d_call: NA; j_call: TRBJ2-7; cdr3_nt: TGTGCCATCAGTGAGTCTCAGGGGTCCCAGTACTTC; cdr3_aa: CAISESQGSQYF
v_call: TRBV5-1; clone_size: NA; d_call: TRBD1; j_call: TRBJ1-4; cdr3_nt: TGCGCCAGCAGCTTAACAGGGGCCGGAAATGAAAAACTGTTTTTT; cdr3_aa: CASSLTGAGNEKLFF
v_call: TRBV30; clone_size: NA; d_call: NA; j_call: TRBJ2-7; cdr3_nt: TGTGCCTGGGGCACTGGGGGGGCGTACGAGCAGTACTTC; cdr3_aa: CAWGTGGAYEQYF
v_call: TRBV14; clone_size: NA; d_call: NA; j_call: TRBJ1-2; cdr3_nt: TGTGCCAGCAGCCAAGATTTCGGGGGGGCGCGGAATGGCTACACCTTC; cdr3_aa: CASSQDFGGARNGYTF
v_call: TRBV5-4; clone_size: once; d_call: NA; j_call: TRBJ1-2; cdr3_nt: TGTGCCAGCAGCTCACCCGGGGGGCCAGGGATGGACTATGGCTACACCTTC; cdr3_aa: CASSSPGGPGMDYGYTF
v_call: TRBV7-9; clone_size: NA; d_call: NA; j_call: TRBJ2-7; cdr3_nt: TGTGCCAGCACCCAAGGGGCGGAGTTCTACGAGCAGTACTTC; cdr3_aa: CASTQGAEFYEQYF
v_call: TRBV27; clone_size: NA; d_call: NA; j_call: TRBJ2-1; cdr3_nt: TGTGCCAGCAGTTCCCCTGGGGGGATGGCGGACAATGAGCAGTTCTTC; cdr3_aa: CASSSPGGMADNEQFF
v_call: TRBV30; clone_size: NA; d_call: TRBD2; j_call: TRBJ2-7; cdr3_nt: TGTGCCTGGATGTCGGGAGGGGGGGTCGCCTACGAGCAGTACTTC; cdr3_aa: CAWMSGGGVAYEQYF
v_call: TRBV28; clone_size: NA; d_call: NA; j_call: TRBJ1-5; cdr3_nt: TGTGCCAGCAGGGCCGCGGGGGGCAATCAGCCCCAGCATTTT; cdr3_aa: CASRAAGGNQPQHF
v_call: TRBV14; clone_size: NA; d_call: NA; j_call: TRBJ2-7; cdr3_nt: TGTGCCAGCAGCCGGGGCGACACCTACGAGCAGTACTTC; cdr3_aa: CASSRGDTYEQYF
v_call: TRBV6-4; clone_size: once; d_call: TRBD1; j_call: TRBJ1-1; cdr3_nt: TGTGCCAGCAGTACGGACAGGGACACTGAAGCTTTCTTT; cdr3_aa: CASSTDRDTEAFF
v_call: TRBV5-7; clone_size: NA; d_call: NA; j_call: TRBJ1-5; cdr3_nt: TGTGCCAGCAGCCGGGAGGGGGGGGGCTTCAATCAGCCCCAGCATTTT; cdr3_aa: CASSREGGGFNQPQHF
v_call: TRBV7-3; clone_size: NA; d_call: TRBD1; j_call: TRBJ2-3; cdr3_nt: TGTGCCAGCAGCCTACAGGGGATGGGAGATACGCAGTATTTT; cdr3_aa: CASSLQGMGDTQYF
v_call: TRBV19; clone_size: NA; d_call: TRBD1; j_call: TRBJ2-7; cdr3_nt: TGTGCCAGTAGTCCCCGGGACAGTACCTACGAGCAGTACTTC; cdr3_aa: CASSPRDSTYEQYF
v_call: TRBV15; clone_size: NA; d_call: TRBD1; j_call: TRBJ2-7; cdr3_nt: TGTGCCACCAGAGCGTCACCGGGACAGGGGTGGAACGAGCAGTACTTC; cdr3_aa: CATRASPGQGWNEQYF